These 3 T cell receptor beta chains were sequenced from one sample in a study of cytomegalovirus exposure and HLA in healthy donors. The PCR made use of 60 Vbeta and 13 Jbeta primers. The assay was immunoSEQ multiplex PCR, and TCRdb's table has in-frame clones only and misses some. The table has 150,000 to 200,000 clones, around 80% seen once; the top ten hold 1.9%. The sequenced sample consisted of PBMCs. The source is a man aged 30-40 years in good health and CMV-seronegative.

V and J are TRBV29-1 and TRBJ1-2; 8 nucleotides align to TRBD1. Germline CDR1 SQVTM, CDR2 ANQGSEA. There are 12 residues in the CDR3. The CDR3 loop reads CSGQGTNYGYTF. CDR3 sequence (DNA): TGCAGTGGACAGGGAACAAACTATGGCTACACCTTC.

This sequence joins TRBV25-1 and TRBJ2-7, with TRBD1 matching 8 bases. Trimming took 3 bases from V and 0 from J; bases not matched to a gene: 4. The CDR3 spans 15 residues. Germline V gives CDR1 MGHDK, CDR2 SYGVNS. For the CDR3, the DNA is TGTGCCAGCAGTGACCCGGGACAGGTCTCCTACGAGCAGTACTTC. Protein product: CASSDPGQVSYEQYF.

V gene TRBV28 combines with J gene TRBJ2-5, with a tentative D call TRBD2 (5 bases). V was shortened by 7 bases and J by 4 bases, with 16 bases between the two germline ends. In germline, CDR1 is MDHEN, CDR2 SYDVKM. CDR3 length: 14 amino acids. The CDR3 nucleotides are TGTGCCAGCAAAAGGAGCGGTTCGGGAGAGACCCAGTACTTC. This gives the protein CASKRSGSGETQYF.